The entry below describes one T cell receptor beta chain. Its antigen is not identified. The V gene's germline CDR1 is MNHEY and CDR2 SVGEGT. J was trimmed by 2 bases and V by 2 bases; bases with no gene match: 10. This CDR3 has 17 residues. The data stem from a study of T cell responses to AZD1222 COVID-19 vaccine. Clones were read by immunoSEQ multiplex PCR, and TCRdb kept only the in-frame ones, dropping some. The table has about 110,000 clones, around 84% seen once; the top ten hold approximately 3%. The study, taken as a whole, reports: Mostly white British, mostly female donors; authors suggested clonal diversity may be underestimated.

This receptor was identified in an adult in good health. The sample here was peripheral blood, taken on day 0 of AZD1222 vaccination. J is TRBJ1-1 and V is TRBV6-2 or TRBV6-3; 8 bases map to TRBD1. The CDR3 protein is CASSYGAGGGFNTEAFF. The CDR3 DNA reads TGTGCCAGCAGTTACGGGGCAGGGGGCGGTTTTAACACTGAAGCTTTCTTT.